The present TCR beta chain was sequenced within a study of CD8+CD57+ T cells in acquired aplastic anemia. Study context: CD4+ and CD8+ cells, once sorted, gave DNA averaging around 3.2 ug. Read counts for CD4+ cells (from healthy donors) averaged about 10.8 million.

It was genomic DNA that served as the template for profiling TCR beta VDJ and CDR3. TCRdb redid the calling of the reads with MiXCR, one entry per CDR3 protein. Of about 190,000 distinct CDR3 sequences listed, 54% were seen once; the top ten hold roughly 15%. This clonotype has a count of ten or more. Antigen specificity is unknown. Study observations and caveats: Sharing between patients and controls was observed for roughly 30 CD8+ CDR3 sequences.

This CDR3 is built from 14 residues. CDR1 is MDHEN and CDR2 is SYDVKM in the germline V gene. Trimming stripped 3 bases from V and 3 bases from J, with 11 bases between. Sequencing input: sorted CD4+, CD8+, or CD8+CD57+ T cells (not recorded which) from PBMCs. The V and J genes are TRBV28 and TRBJ1-2; a possible D gene is TRBD1 (5 bases). The receptor was derived from a human donor in good health, serving as a control. The CDR3 loop is CASSLQGVDYGYTF. The CDR3 DNA reads as TGTGCCAGCAGTTTGCAGGGAGTGGACTATGGCTACACCTTC.